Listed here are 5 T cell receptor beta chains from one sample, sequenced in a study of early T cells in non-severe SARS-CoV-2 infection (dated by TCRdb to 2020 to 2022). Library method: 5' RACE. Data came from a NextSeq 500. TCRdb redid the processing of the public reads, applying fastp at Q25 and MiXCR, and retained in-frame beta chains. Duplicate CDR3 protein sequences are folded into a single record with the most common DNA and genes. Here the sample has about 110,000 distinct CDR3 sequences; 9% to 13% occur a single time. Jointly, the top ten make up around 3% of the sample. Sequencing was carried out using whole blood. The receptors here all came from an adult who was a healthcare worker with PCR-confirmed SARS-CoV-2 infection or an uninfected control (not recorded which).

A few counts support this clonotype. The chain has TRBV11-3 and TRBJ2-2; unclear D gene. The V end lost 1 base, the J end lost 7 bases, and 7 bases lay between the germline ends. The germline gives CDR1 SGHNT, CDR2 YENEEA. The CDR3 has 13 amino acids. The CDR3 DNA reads TGTGCCAGCAGCTTAGTTGACGGCGGGGAGCTGTTTTTT. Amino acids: CASSLVDGGELFF. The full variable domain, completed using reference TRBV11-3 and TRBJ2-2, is EAGVVQSPRYKIIEKKQPVAFWCNPISGHNTLYWYLQNLGQGPELLIRYENEEAVDDSQLPKDRFSAERLKGVDSTLKIQPAELGDSAVYLCASSLVDGGELFFGEGSRLTVL.

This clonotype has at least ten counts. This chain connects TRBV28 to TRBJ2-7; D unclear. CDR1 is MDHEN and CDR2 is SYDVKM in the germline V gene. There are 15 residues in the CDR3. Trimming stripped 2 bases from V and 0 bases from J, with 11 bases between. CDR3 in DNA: TGTGCCAGCAGTTTACGAGACTGGAACTCCTACGAGCAGTACTTC. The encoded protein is CASSLRDWNSYEQYF. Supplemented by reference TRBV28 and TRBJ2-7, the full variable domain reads DVKVTQSSRYLVKRTGEKVFLECVQDMDHENMFWYRQDPGLGLRLIYFSYDVKMKEKGDIPEGYSVSREKKERFSLILESASTNQTSMYLCASSLRDWNSYEQYFGPGTRLTVT.

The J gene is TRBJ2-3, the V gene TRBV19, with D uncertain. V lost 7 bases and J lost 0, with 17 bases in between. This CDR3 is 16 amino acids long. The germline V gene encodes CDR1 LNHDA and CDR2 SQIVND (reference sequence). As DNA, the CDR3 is TGTGCCAGTACTATCTCCGGCAGCTATAGCACAGATACGCAGTATTTT. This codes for CASTISGSYSTDTQYF.

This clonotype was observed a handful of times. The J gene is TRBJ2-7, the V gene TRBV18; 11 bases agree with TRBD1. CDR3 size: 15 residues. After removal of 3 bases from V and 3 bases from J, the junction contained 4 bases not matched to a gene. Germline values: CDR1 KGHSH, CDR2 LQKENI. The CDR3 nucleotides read TGTGCCAGCTCACCTACCGGGACAGGGGGCTACGAGCAGTACTTC. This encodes CASSPTGTGGYEQYF.

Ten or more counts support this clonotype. The CDR3 loop reads CASSRTGGPSGELFF. CDR3 DNA: TGTGCCAGCAGCCGAACAGGGGGACCCTCCGGGGAGCTGTTTTTT. V usage is TRBV7-3 and J usage is TRBJ2-2; 8 nucleotides line up with TRBD1. V shed 5 bases, J shed 6 bases, and the junction held 8 bases outside the gene matches. The CDR3 length is 15 residues. The germline V gene encodes CDR1 SGHTA and CDR2 FQGTGA.